The 14 T cell receptor beta chains below come from one sample, sequenced in a study of blood T cells in healthy people across ages. A second roughly 6 to 12 cycle PCR used barcoded and J-beta primers. TCRdb re-derived calls from the 5' RACE reads in MiXCR, one entry per CDR3 protein. The sample lists 1.5 million to 2 million distinct CDR3 sequences, around 42% occurring once. The sequenced sample consisted of blood. The receptor source for this set is a human donor in good health.

V usage is TRBV6-2 or TRBV6-3 and J usage is TRBJ2-1, with 8 nucleotides matching TRBD1. The germline V gene has CDR1 MNHEY and CDR2 SVGEGT. V dropped 6 bases and J dropped 10; count of bases not matched to a gene: 11. The CDR3 runs 14 residues. The CDR3: CASSFTRTGQEQFF. CDR3 in DNA: TGTGCCAGCAGCTTTACCCGGACAGGGCAAGAGCAGTTCTTC.

The chain employs TRBV13 and TRBJ2-1; D ambiguous. V was cut by 3 bases and J by 9 bases, with 9 bases left in between. Per the germline V gene, CDR1 is PRHDT and CDR2 is FYEKMQ (reference sequence). This CDR3 contains 12 residues. CDR3 DNA sequence: TGTGCCAGCAGCTTTTCGAGGCCTGAGCAGTTCTTC. It codes for CASSFSRPEQFF. The whole variable domain, remainder taken from reference TRBV13 and TRBJ2-1, is AAGVIQSPRHLIKEKRETATLKCYPIPRHDTVYWYQQGPGQDPQFLISFYEKMQSDKGSIPDRFSAQQFSDYHSELNMSSLELGDSALYFCASSFSRPEQFFGPGTRLTVL.

The V call is TRBV28, the J call TRBJ2-5; no clear D. V lost 5 bases to trimming and J lost 5 bases, with 9 bases between them. Germline V lookup: CDR1 MDHEN, CDR2 SYDVKM. The CDR3 runs to 12 residues. In DNA, the CDR3 is TGTGCCAGCAGTAAATCAGTGGAGACCCAGTACTTC. It is translated as CASSKSVETQYF.

The V gene is TRBV2, the J gene TRBJ2-7; D not certain. Trimming pared 2 bases from V and 0 bases from J, leaving 5 bases between. Germline V lookup: CDR1 SNHLY, CDR2 FYNNEI. The CDR3 is 13 amino acids. In DNA, the CDR3 is TGTGCCAGCAGTGAACAGACCTCCTACGAGCAGTACTTC. This sequence encodes CASSEQTSYEQYF.

The V gene is TRBV20-1, the J gene TRBJ2-1; 9 nucleotides line up with TRBD2. The CDR3 has 16 residues. Germline CDR1 DFQATT, CDR2 SNEGSKA (reference sequence). Trimming at V came to 5 bases and at J to 4 bases, leaving 12 bases not matched to a gene. The CDR3 bases are TGCAGTGCTCAGTGGTCGAGGACTAGCGAGTACAATGAGCAGTTCTTC. It yields the protein CSAQWSRTSEYNEQFF.

This clonotype was counted a few times. V is TRBV24-1 and J is TRBJ2-1; either TRBD1 or TRBD2 may supply D (5 bases each). This CDR3 has 14 residues. Deletions cut 5 bases from V and 3 bases from J, with 10 bases between. Germline values: CDR1 KGHDR, CDR2 SFDVKD. CDR3: CATSGTGLYNEQFF. The CDR3 region has the DNA TGTGCCACCAGTGGGACGGGGCTCTACAATGAGCAGTTCTTC.

Only a few counts were recorded for this clonotype. J is TRBJ2-5 and V is TRBV12-3 or TRBV12-4; no firm D call. The CDR3 sequence is 13 residues long. Trimming pared 5 bases from V and 5 bases from J, leaving 12 bases between. CDR3 loop: CASSLKGLETQYF. Here the CDR3 DNA reads TGTGCCAGCAGTCTGAAGGGTTTGGAGACCCAGTACTTC.

The rearrangement joins TRBV25-1 to TRBJ2-1; 10 bases map to TRBD1. V shed 3 bases and J 3 bases; nucleotides not matched to a gene: 5. Per the germline V gene, CDR1 is MGHDK and CDR2 is SYGVNS. CDR3 length equals 16 residues. The CDR3 DNA reads TGTGCCAGCAGTGATTTCCGGGACAGGGGCTACAATGAGCAGTTCTTC. Its translation is CASSDFRDRGYNEQFF.

This clonotype was observed many times. The genes are TRBV5-1 and TRBJ2-7, with 7 bases that match TRBD1. Germline assignment: CDR1 SGHRS and CDR2 YFSETQ. The V gene end was trimmed by 3 bases and the J gene end by 1 base; junction bases not matched to a gene: 7. This CDR3 contains 15 residues. DNA for the CDR3: TGCGCCAGCAGCTCCTCACCGGGACAGTCCTACGAGCAGTACTTC. Amino acids: CASSSSPGQSYEQYF.

This chain uses TRBV6-5 with TRBJ2-3; D remains unclear. The CDR3 has 15 amino acids. CDR1 MNHEY and CDR2 SVGAGI come from the germline V gene. Trimming took 0 bases from V and 2 from J, leaving 9 bases between them. The CDR3 spells CASSYSRQYTDTQYF. CDR3 nucleotides: TGTGCCAGCAGTTACTCGCGGCAGTACACAGATACGCAGTATTTT.

The rearrangement links TRBV12-3 or TRBV12-4 to TRBJ1-1; D is ambiguous. V lost 1 base to trimming and J lost 0 bases, with 12 bases between them. The CDR3 consists of 16 residues. The CDR3 DNA reads TGTGCCAGCAGTTTAGAGGGCAGGCATCTGAACACTGAAGCTTTCTTT. This encodes CASSLEGRHLNTEAFF.

The chain uses TRBV15 and TRBJ2-5; a possible D gene is TRBD1 (5 bases). CDR1 is LNHNV and CDR2 is YYDKDF in the germline V gene (reference sequence). This CDR3 has 15 residues. With 1 base removed from V and 0 bases from J, the gap between germline ends came to 9 bases. The CDR3 sequence is CATSRGQDNQETQYF. The CDR3 region has the DNA TGTGCCACCAGCAGAGGCCAGGACAACCAAGAGACCCAGTACTTC.

The rearrangement links TRBV20-1 to TRBJ2-4; perhaps TRBD2 as D (6 bases). CDR1 and CDR2 from the germline V gene are DFQATT and SNEGSKA (reference sequence). The CDR3 spans 16 residues. Between the trimmed V and J ends, which lost 5 bases and 3 bases, there was a span of 20 bases. This CDR3 is CSALLPSREYKNIQYF. As DNA, the CDR3 is TGCAGTGCTCTTTTACCGTCCCGGGAGTACAAAAACATTCAGTACTTC.

This clonotype has just a few counts. V gene TRBV12-3 or TRBV12-4 combines with J gene TRBJ2-2; D call uncertain. The length of the CDR3 is 12 residues. Trimming took off 7 bases at V and 3 bases at J, with 6 bases between the two ends. CDR3 amino acids: CASTFYTGELFF. Written as DNA, the CDR3 is TGTGCCAGCACTTTTTACACCGGGGAGCTGTTTTTT.